This T cell receptor (beta chain) was captured in a study of T cells expressing NK-cell markers. Germline V gene sequence: CDR1 SGHAT, CDR2 FQNNGV. The CDR3 spans 15 residues. UMI-tagged 5'RACE template switching yielded the TCR beta cDNA. Reprocessing the 5' RACE reads, TCRdb reports a single entry for every CDR3 protein and omits DNA. The clone table shows 400,000 to 500,000 distinct CDR3 sequences, with the ten largest holding about 7.1%. The receptor comes from a woman between 18 and 70 years old in good health. The sequenced sample was blood T cells: a sorted CD56 or NKG2C T cell subset, CD4+ or CD8+ T cells, or bulk PBMC T cells (not recorded which). The J gene is TRBJ2-2, the V gene TRBV11-2; the D call from TCRdb, TRBD1, cannot be confirmed without DNA. CDR3 loop: CASTTSGARGGELFF.